This TCR beta chain was captured in a study of chemoradiotherapy in HPV16-positive cancers. Generated by immunoSEQ multiplex PCR, the TCRdb table keeps only in-frame clones and is missing some. The sample shows some 10,000 clones, around 90% of them seen only once. The sequences come from blood, collected from a patient who underwent chemoradiotherapy. The sequence was collected from a human donor with HPV-associated anogenital cancer.

The CDR3 reads CASSLGAAPDTQYF. CDR3 nucleotides: TGTGCCAGCAGCCTAGGGGCAGCCCCAGATACGCAGTATTTT. This chain uses TRBV11-2 with TRBJ2-3, with TRBD1 as a possible D gene (5 bases). Deletions cut 5 bases from V and 4 bases from J, with 13 bases between. CDR3 size: 14 residues. Germline V gene sequence: CDR1 SGHAT, CDR2 FQNNGV.